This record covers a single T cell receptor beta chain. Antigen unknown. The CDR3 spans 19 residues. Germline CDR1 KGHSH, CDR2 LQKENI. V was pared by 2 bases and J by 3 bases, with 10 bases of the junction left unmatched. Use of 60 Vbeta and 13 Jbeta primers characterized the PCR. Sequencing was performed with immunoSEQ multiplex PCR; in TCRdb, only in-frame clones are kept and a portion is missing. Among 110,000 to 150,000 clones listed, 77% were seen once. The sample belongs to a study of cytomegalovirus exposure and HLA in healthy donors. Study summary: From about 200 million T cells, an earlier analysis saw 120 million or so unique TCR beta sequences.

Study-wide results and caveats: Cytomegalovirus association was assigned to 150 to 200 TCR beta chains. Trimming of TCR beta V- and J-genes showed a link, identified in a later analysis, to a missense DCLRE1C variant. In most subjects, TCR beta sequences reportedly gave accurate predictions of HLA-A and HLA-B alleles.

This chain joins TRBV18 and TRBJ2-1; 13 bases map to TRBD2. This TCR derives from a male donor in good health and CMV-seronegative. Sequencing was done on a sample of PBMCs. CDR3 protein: CASSPTRTSGSWVYNEQFF. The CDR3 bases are TGTGCCAGCTCACCAACTAGGACTAGCGGGAGCTGGGTCTACAATGAGCAGTTCTTC.